The entry below describes one T cell receptor beta chain. Lacking the conserved final phenylalanine or tryptophan, this CDR3 likely reflects a read error. The DNA is omitted, as the CDR3 cannot be located on it reliably, and the CDR3 follows TCRdb's listing. The entry originates in a study of T-cell reconstitution after alpha-beta-depleted transplantation in children. During its preparation, the TCRbeta library received unique molecular identifiers. Each CDR3 protein is one row after TCRdb ran MiXCR on the PCR reads. The sample carries around 600,000 distinct CDR3 sequences, approximately 17% recorded once. CDR1 and CDR2 (germline): SGHTA, FQGNSA. The length of the CDR3 is 15 amino acids, counting both ends.

This sequence originates from a human donor who donated a stem cell graft to a child with acute myeloid leukemia. Sequences were derived from PBMCs from the stem cell graft donor, sampled from the stem cell graft. This rearrangement joins TRBV7-2 to TRBJ2-7; the D call TRBD1 from the table was never checked on the DNA. CDR3 protein: CASSLGKIDRDRVKL.